Presented here are 27 T cell receptor beta chains from one specimen sequenced in a study of tumor and adjacent non-tumor tissue in lung cancer. The library came from three nested PCR rounds adapted from ARM-PCR protocols. TCRdb reprocessed the multiplex PCR reads via MiXCR and lists one record per CDR3 protein. The sample includes approximately 76,000 distinct CDR3 sequences, around 70% of them seen just once. This sample's RNA came from whole unsorted tissue. Specimen: lung tumor tissue. The receptors originated from a woman aged 65 to 85 with non-small cell lung cancer.

As regards this clonotype: One end of the junction fails to match germline, which may point to a read error. This chain uses TRBV6-1 with TRBJ2-1, with no clear D. The V gene's germline CDR1 is MNHNS and CDR2 SASEGT. The length of the CDR3 is 12 residues. For the CDR3, the DNA is TGTGCCAGCAGTCAGATCTACAATGAGCAGCTCTTC. It is translated as CASSQIYNEQLF.

On this clonotype itself: It may be a read error: a sequence one base away is much more abundant. The conserved phenylalanine or tryptophan is not found at the CDR3 terminus, so this likely reflects a read error. This chain connects TRBV11-1 to TRBJ2-7, with 8 bases identical to TRBD1. The CDR3 spans 14 residues. Looked up from germline, CDR1 is SGHAT and CDR2 is FQDESV (reference sequence). The V segment lost 5 bases and the J segment 6 bases; nucleotides outside the gene matches: 9. CDR3 in DNA: TGTGCCAGCAGCCTCTCGGACAGGGAAGGCGAGCAGTACTCC. It is translated as CASSLSDREGEQYS.

This clonotype has just a few counts. Here the CDR3 omits its conserved ending phenylalanine or tryptophan, so a read error is the likely source. The gene calls are TRBV6-5 and TRBJ1-2, with D possibly TRBD1 on 5 matching bases. Germline V lookup: CDR1 MNHEY, CDR2 SVGAGI. There are 12 residues in the CDR3. Trimming pared 6 bases from V and 8 bases from J, leaving 13 bases between. The DNA of the CDR3 is TGTGCCAGCAGGTCCAGGGTTGGCGGCTACACCCGC. Its protein is CASRSRVGGYTR.

With regard to this clonotype: A much larger clone lies a single base off, so this may be a read error. The chain links TRBV5-6 to TRBJ2-7, with a weak D call TRBD1 (6 bases). Trimming took 0 bases from V and 3 from J, leaving 16 bases between them. The CDR3 is made up of 16 amino acids. The germline V gene encodes CDR1 SGHDT and CDR2 YYEEEE. CDR3 DNA sequence: TGTGCCAGCAGCTTGGGGTGGGGGCGCAGGATCTACGAGCAGTACTTC. This translates into CASSLGWGRRIYEQYF.

About this clonotype itself: One end of the junction is discordant with germline, which a read error may explain. The chain links TRBV12-3 or TRBV12-4 to TRBJ2-7; either TRBD1 or TRBD2 may supply D (7 bases each). This CDR3 region has 15 residues. The CDR3 DNA is TGTGCCAGCAGTCGGTCCGACAGGGAGGGCTACGAGCAGTATTTC. This codes for CASSRSDREGYEQYF.

The chain carries TRBV10-1 and TRBJ1-1; D remains unclear. The CDR3 length is 13 residues. Germline CDR1 is WNHNN and CDR2 is SYGVQD (reference sequence). Trimming shortened V by 6 bases and J by 9 bases, and 17 bases separated the two germline ends. For the CDR3, the DNA is TGCGCCAGCAGCGCCACCCGGGGAACTAAAGCTTTCTTT. The encoded protein is CASSATRGTKAFF.

The rearrangement uses TRBV11-3 and TRBJ2-5, with TRBD1 matching over 7 bases. Germline V CDR1 and CDR2: SGHNT, YENEEA. V lost 7 bases to trimming and J lost 3 bases; unmatched junction nucleotides: 5. The CDR3 is 13 residues long. The CDR3: CASNLDREETQYF. The CDR3 DNA follows: TGTGCCAGCAACCTAGACAGGGAAGAGACCCAGTACTTC. The whole variable domain, filled in from reference TRBV11-3 and TRBJ2-5, reads EAGVVQSPRYKIIEKKQPVAFWCNPISGHNTLYWYLQNLGQGPELLIRYENEEAVDDSQLPKDRFSAERLKGVDSTLKIQPAELGDSAVYLCASNLDREETQYFGPGTRLLVL.

The chain has TRBV12-3 or TRBV12-4 and TRBJ1-6; 10 bases match TRBD1. The CDR3 runs 17 residues. V lost 5 bases and J lost 15; bases outside the gene matches: 19. CDR3 loop: CASSNARQGAFNSNLHF. As DNA, the CDR3 is TGTGCCAGCAGTAACGCCAGACAGGGGGCTTTTAATTCAAACCTCCACTTT.

This clonotype is a singleton in its sample. The chain joins TRBV6-2 or TRBV6-3 to TRBJ1-6; a possible D gene is TRBD1 (5 bases). Germline values: CDR1 MNHEY, CDR2 SVGEGT. V shed 9 bases and J shed 9 bases, with 24 bases lying between them. The CDR3 consists of 16 residues. The CDR3 coding sequence is TGTGCCAGTACGAGAAAGGCCGGGACTTTAACTTCACCCCTCCACTTT. The encoded protein is CASTRKAGTLTSPLHF.

Details on this clonotype: A much larger clone sits a single nucleotide away, making a read error possible. The chain combines TRBV6-6 with TRBJ1-1; D gene unclear. From germline, CDR1 is MNHNY and CDR2 SVGAGI (reference sequence). Trimming removed 5 bases from V and 10 bases from J, with 11 bases in between. This CDR3 is 11 amino acids long. CDR3 in amino acids: CASSTNTRAFF. The CDR3 bases are TGTGCCAGCAGTACCAACACTAGAGCTTTCTTT.

Remarks on this clonotype: This could be a read error, since a much larger clone is one nucleotide away. This chain joins TRBV5-8 and TRBJ1-2; D may be TRBD1 (6 bases). Germline CDR1 reads SGHTS; CDR2 reads YDEGEE. This CDR3 is built from 12 residues. CDR3 DNA: TGTGTCAGCAGCCCATTAGATGGGGGCGAAACCTTC. It yields the protein CVSSPLDGGETF.

As for this clonotype: One end of the junction fails to match germline, which may point to a read error. This chain uses TRBV12-3 or TRBV12-4 with TRBJ2-3; D possibly corresponds to TRBD1 (6 bases). The CDR3 totals 11 residues. Here the CDR3 DNA reads TGTGCCAGCAGCAAGGGGGATATGCAGTATTTT. Its translation: CASSKGDMQYF.

This clonotype occurred a few times. An end of the junction does not agree with germline; a read error may underlie this. The chain combines TRBV28 with TRBJ1-2; D call uncertain. The CDR3 is made up of 12 amino acids. The germline V gene has CDR1 MDHEN and CDR2 SYDVKM. The CDR3 DNA is TGTGCCAGGAGTTCCCGTAGGTATGGCTACACCTTC. Amino acids: CARSSRRYGYTF.

The chain joins TRBV29-1 to TRBJ2-3; a weak D match, TRBD2 (5 bases). Trimming cost V 5 bases and J 0 bases, with 18 bases left between them. In germline, CDR1 is SQVTM, CDR2 ANQGSEA. The CDR3 loop spans 16 amino acids. The CDR3 sequence: CSVLPLGRWSTDTQYF. CDR3 coding DNA: TGCAGCGTTCTCCCACTAGGGCGTTGGAGCACAGATACGCAGTATTTT.

This clonotype appeared once. The V call is TRBV6-1, the J call TRBJ2-1, with TRBD2 matching over 9 bases. The germline gives CDR1 MNHNS, CDR2 SASEGT. The J segment lost 13 bases and the V segment lost 2 bases, leaving 12 bases of the junction unmatched. The CDR3 sequence is 15 residues long. The CDR3 DNA sequence: TGTGCCAGCAGTGAATATCCCCTAGCGGGGACTGAACAGTTCTTC. Translated: CASSEYPLAGTEQFF.

Concerning this clonotype: A read error is possible here, since a much larger clone lies one base away. The chain joins TRBV7-8 to TRBJ2-1, with D unclear. The germline V gene has CDR1 SGHVS and CDR2 FQNEAQ. The length of the CDR3 is 13 residues. The CDR3 spells CARRRTVVDEQFF. The CDR3 DNA reads TGTGCCCGCAGAAGGACGGTGGTGGATGAGCAGTTCTTC.

A note on this clonotype: An end of the junction differs from the germline gene, which may be a read error. The chain combines TRBV6-5 with TRBJ1-5, with no clear D. The CDR3 is made up of 15 amino acids. The germline V gene encodes CDR1 MNHEY and CDR2 SVGAGI. CDR3 region: CVSQPRAVGIHPQHF. In nucleotides, the CDR3 is TGTGTCAGCCAGCCCCGGGCAGTGGGCATTCATCCCCAGCATTTT.

V is TRBV6-5 and J is TRBJ2-7; perhaps TRBD2 as D (6 bases). The CDR3 runs to 15 residues. Between the trimmed V and J ends, which lost 7 bases and 3 bases, there was a span of 19 bases. The germline V gene has CDR1 MNHEY and CDR2 SVGAGI. The CDR3 DNA sequence: TGTGCCAGCATCACGCAAGCGGAGGGACTCTACGAGCAGTACTTC. Its translation is CASITQAEGLYEQYF.

As concerns this clonotype: A read error may explain this, as a much larger clone is one base away. The J gene is TRBJ1-1, the V gene TRBV28; 8 bases fit TRBD1. Germline V gene data show CDR1 as MDHEN and CDR2 as SYDVKM. J was trimmed by 2 bases and V by 10 bases; bases with no gene match: 12. This CDR3 comprises 15 residues. CDR3 region: CAIRLGQGANTEAFF. The CDR3 region has the DNA TGTGCCATCAGACTTGGACAGGGCGCAAACACTGAAGCTTTCTTT.

In regard to this clonotype: One end of the junction varies from germline; a read error may be responsible. J is TRBJ2-7 and V is TRBV10-2; TRBD2 matches at 13 bases. CDR3 length: 18 amino acids. Looked up from germline, CDR1 is WSHSY and CDR2 is SAAADI. The CDR3 DNA reads TGCGCCAGCGGTGAAGTGGGACTAGCGGGACCGCCGAGCTATGATCAGTACTTC. Its protein product is CASGEVGLAGPPSYDQYF.

The table lists this clonotype with a count of one. One end of the junction fails to match germline, which may point to a read error. V usage is TRBV6-1 and J usage is TRBJ2-1; D call uncertain. This CDR3 is built from 15 residues. Germline V gene lookup returns CDR1 MNHNS and CDR2 SASEGT. Here the CDR3 reads CTSSEMSCGPDEQFF. Written as DNA, the CDR3 is TGTACCAGCAGTGAGATGTCATGCGGCCCCGATGAGCAGTTCTTC.

On this clonotype: Relative to the germline gene, one junction end is altered; a read error may explain this. The gene calls are TRBV6-6 and TRBJ2-1; 9 positions agree with TRBD2. This CDR3 has 16 amino acids. Germline-derived CDR1 and CDR2 are MNHNY and SVGAGI (reference sequence). CDR3 region: CASSTTSGRFYIELFF. In DNA form, the CDR3 reads TGTGCCAGCAGTACGACAAGCGGGAGGTTCTACATTGAGCTGTTCTTC.

This clonotype was recorded at least ten times. This chain links TRBV6-2 or TRBV6-3 with TRBJ1-1; D is possibly TRBD1 (5 bases). This CDR3 is built from 16 residues. Trimming cost V 6 bases and J 3 bases, with 20 bases left between them. Per germline, CDR1 MNHEY and CDR2 SVGEGT. The CDR3 region has the DNA TGTGCCAGCAGATCGATACAGGAGTTCGGGGACACTGAAGCTTTCTTT. It encodes CASRSIQEFGDTEAFF.

A remark on this clonotype: The junction differs from germline at one of its ends, possibly a read error. The genes are TRBV6-1 and TRBJ2-3, with a possible D match to TRBD2 (5 bases). This CDR3 spans 16 amino acids. Germline V gene sequence: CDR1 MNHNS, CDR2 SASEGT. As DNA, the CDR3 is TGTGACAGCAGACTTGAACGGGAATGGGGCACAGATACGCAGTATTTT. Translation gives CDSRLEREWGTDTQYF.

With regard to this clonotype: It may be a read error: a sequence one base away is much more abundant. J is TRBJ2-7 and V is TRBV7-9; no clear D gene. Germline V gene data show CDR1 as SEHNR and CDR2 as FQNEAQ (reference sequence). The CDR3 runs 12 residues. Trimming removed 5 bases at V and 4 bases at J, with 9 bases between. CDR3 region: CASSPEAYEQYF. CDR3 nucleotide sequence: TGTGCCAGCAGCCCAGAGGCTTACGAGCAGTACTTC.

This clonotype was detected many times. The chain combines TRBV29-1 with TRBJ2-3, with D perhaps matching TRBD1 or TRBD2 (6 bases each). The germline gives CDR1 SQVTM, CDR2 ANQGSEA. The CDR3 length is 16 residues. V was shortened by 6 bases and J by 0 bases, with 19 bases between the two germline ends. CDR3 sequence (DNA): TGCAGCGTCGGGCTAGGGGGGCGGTTAAGCACAGATACGCAGTATTTT. Residues: CSVGLGGRLSTDTQYF.

The chain employs TRBV20-1 and TRBJ1-1; D is unclear. Trimming left V 3 bases short and J 1 base short, with 6 bases between. Germline CDR1 and CDR2: DFQATT and SNEGSKA (reference sequence). The CDR3 runs to 12 residues. CDR3 sequence (DNA): TGCAGTGCTAGCCCCGGGAACACTGAAGCTTTCTTT. This gives the protein CSASPGNTEAFF.